This TCR beta chain was identified during a study of blood T cell repertoires in COVID-19. About the research overall: COVID-19 samples collected from the United States, Italy and Spain covered acute and convalescent phases.

In assigning cohorts, the study relied on participant-reported clinical history. Libraries were prepared by immunoSEQ multiplex PCR; TCRdb keeps only in-frame clonotypes and omits some of them. The repertoire holds around 250,000 clones, approximately 90% seen once, with 1.2% in the top ten. This CDR3 region has 11 residues. The germline V and J ends were trimmed by 7 bases and 3 bases, with 4 bases remaining between them. Looked up from germline, CDR1 is MDHEN and CDR2 is SYDVKM. The V gene is TRBV28, the J gene TRBJ1-3, with no clear D. Material for sequencing was PBMCs or T cells enriched from blood (not recorded which). The clonotype comes from a human donor in a cohort exposed to, infected with or recovered from COVID-19 (not recorded which). The donor label of this sample is uncertain. The chain's CDR3 is CASTLGNTIYF. CDR3 nucleotide sequence: TGTGCCAGCACCCTTGGAAACACCATATATTTT.